Included here is one T cell receptor (beta chain) sequence, with context. Its antigen is undetermined. The data originate from a study of identical twins. Study-wide findings and caveats: Out-of-frame alpha sequences shared between twins exhibited an excess of low generation probability.

TCRdb fed the 5' RACE reads into MiXCR, producing one record per CDR3 protein. The sample has a few hundred thousand distinct CDR3 sequences, approximately 14% seen once; the top ten hold approximately 1%. The germline V gene has CDR1 KGHSH and CDR2 LQKENI. This CDR3 comprises 12 residues. V was shortened by 3 bases and J by 5 bases, with 8 bases between the two germline ends. Another study also made use of these data, one on yellow fever vaccine responses in identical twins. That source reports: As reported, the vaccine T cell response of twins seemed partly convergent and partly personalized.

The sequence came from a woman under 30 in good health. The sequenced material came from CD4+ T cells sorted from blood. The chain combines TRBV18 with TRBJ2-7; D remains unclear. CDR3 DNA sequence: TGTGCCAGCTCACCCAGTTTGAACGAGCAGTACTTC. Translation: CASSPSLNEQYF.